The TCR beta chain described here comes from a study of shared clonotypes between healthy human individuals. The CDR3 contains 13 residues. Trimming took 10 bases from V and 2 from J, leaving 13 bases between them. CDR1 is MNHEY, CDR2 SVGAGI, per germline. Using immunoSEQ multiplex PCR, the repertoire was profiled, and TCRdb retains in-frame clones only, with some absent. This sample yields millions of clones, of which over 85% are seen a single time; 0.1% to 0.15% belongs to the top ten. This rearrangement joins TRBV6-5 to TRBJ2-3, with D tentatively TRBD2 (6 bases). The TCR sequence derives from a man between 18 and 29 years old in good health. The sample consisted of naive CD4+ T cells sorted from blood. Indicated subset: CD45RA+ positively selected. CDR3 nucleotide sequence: TGTGCCATCAGGGACTCTCCCACAGATACGCAGTATTTT. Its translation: CAIRDSPTDTQYF.